These T cell receptor beta chains were read from a single sample in a study of blood T cell repertoires in COVID-19. Profiled with immunoSEQ multiplex PCR; TCRdb holds only in-frame clones, not every one. The table includes about 100,000 clones, over 75% detected once. Sequenced: peripheral blood. Receptors originate from a woman aged 55-69 years with acute or convalescent COVID-19. The CDR3 runs from the conserved cysteine through the conserved F or W. D genes are given only for firm matches. Rows may omit the clone size; those that give it use once, few, many or a size class.

size,V,D,J,CDR3,DNA
NA,TRBV21-1,NA,TRBJ1-1,CASSKVLQALGSTEAFF,TGTGCCAGCAGCAAAGTATTACAGGCATTGGGAAGCACTGAAGCTTTCTTT
NA,TRBV28,NA,TRBJ1-5,CASSLQLGGSNQPQHF,TGTGCCAGCAGTTTACAACTCGGGGGTAGCAATCAGCCCCAGCATTTT
NA,TRBV28,NA,TRBJ1-2,CASSVQGTIAF,TGTGCCAGCAGCGTACAAGGAACTATCGCCTTC
NA,TRBV9,TRBD1,TRBJ1-2,CASSIGTGGYGYTF,TGTGCCAGCAGCATCGGGACAGGGGGCTATGGCTACACCTTC
NA,TRBV12-3/TRBV12-4,NA,TRBJ1-1,CASSFAMTEAFF,TGTGCCAGCAGTTTTGCGATGACAGAAGCTTTCTTT
NA,TRBV27,TRBD1,TRBJ1-5,CASSPTGGTSNQPQHF,TGTGCCAGCAGTCCAACAGGGGGTACTTCTAATCAGCCCCAGCATTTT
NA,TRBV19,TRBD1,TRBJ1-5,CASRTRATGLQPQHF,TGTGCCAGTAGGACCAGAGCGACAGGGTTGCAGCCCCAGCATTTT
NA,TRBV2,TRBD1,TRBJ2-5,CASSGPGQSNSYNGETQYF,TGTGCCAGCAGTGGGCCGGGACAGTCAAATTCGTATAATGGGGAGACCCAGTACTTC
NA,TRBV7-2,NA,TRBJ2-1,CASSSYPSSYNEQFF,TGTGCCAGCAGCTCCTACCCGTCCTCCTACAATGAGCAGTTCTTC
NA,TRBV6-6,NA,TRBJ2-7,CASTEYYPRSEQYF,TGTGCCAGCACCGAATACTATCCGCGCTCCGAGCAGTACTTC
NA,TRBV14,TRBD2,TRBJ2-3,CASSRTRLAGADTQYF,TGTGCCAGCAGCCGCACCCGACTAGCGGGAGCAGATACGCAGTATTTT
NA,TRBV11-2,NA,TRBJ2-1,CASSLASRLGSSYNEQFF,TGTGCCAGCAGCTTAGCCTCCCGACTTGGGAGCTCCTACAATGAGCAGTTCTTC
NA,TRBV9,NA,TRBJ1-1,CASSVNPDGQTMNTEAFF,TGTGCCAGCAGCGTAAACCCCGACGGACAGACCATGAACACTGAAGCTTTCTTT
NA,TRBV9,TRBD2,TRBJ2-1,CASSVGVAGGTEQFF,TGTGCCAGCAGCGTAGGGGTAGCGGGAGGTACTGAGCAGTTCTTC
few,TRBV18,TRBD1,TRBJ1-1,CASSRDRGRVGHTEAFF,TGTGCCAGCTCACGGGACAGGGGCCGGGTTGGGCACACTGAAGCTTTCTTT
NA,TRBV25-1,NA,TRBJ1-6,CASRTGLNSPLHF,TGTGCCAGCAGAACCGGACTTAATTCACCCCTCCACTTT
NA,TRBV5-6,NA,TRBJ2-1,CASSLDTYNEQFF,TGTGCCAGCAGCTTGGACACCTACAATGAGCAGTTCTTC
NA,TRBV6-1,TRBD1,TRBJ1-2,CASSDYGTGHYGYTF,TGTGCCAGCAGTGATTATGGGACAGGGCACTATGGCTACACCTTC
NA,TRBV12-3/TRBV12-4,TRBD1,TRBJ1-2,CASSWGQGYGYTF,TGTGCCAGCAGTTGGGGACAGGGGTATGGCTACACCTTC
few,TRBV3-1/TRBV3-2,NA,TRBJ1-1,CASSSTGNTEAFF,TGTGCCAGCAGCTCAACAGGGAACACTGAAGCTTTCTTT
NA,TRBV11-2,NA,TRBJ2-5,CASSLQRQETQYF,TGTGCCAGCAGCTTGCAGCGACAAGAGACCCAGTACTTC
few,TRBV4-1,NA,TRBJ2-5,CASSPPNRVETQYF,TGCGCCAGCAGCCCTCCCAACAGGGTAGAGACCCAGTACTTC
NA,TRBV6-5,NA,TRBJ1-1,CASRQDELLTEAFF,TGTGCCAGCAGGCAGGATGAGCTGTTAACTGAAGCTTTCTTT
NA,TRBV5-1,NA,TRBJ2-1,CASSLMGGRNEQFF,TGCGCCAGCAGCTTGATGGGGGGAAGGAATGAGCAGTTCTTC
NA,TRBV28,NA,TRBJ1-4,CASSHDSVNEKLFF,TGTGCCAGCAGTCACGACAGCGTTAATGAAAAACTGTTTTTT
few,TRBV9,NA,TRBJ2-1,CASSVARGASSYNEQFF,TGTGCCAGCAGCGTGGCACGGGGGGCAAGCTCCTACAATGAGCAGTTCTTC
NA,TRBV7-3,TRBD1,TRBJ2-1,CASSHGTGWDNEQFF,TGTGCCAGCAGCCACGGGACAGGGTGGGACAATGAGCAGTTCTTC
once,TRBV19,TRBD2,TRBJ2-3,CASSLRLAGAVLTDTQYF,TGTGCCAGTAGTCTACGCTTAGCGGGAGCGGTGCTCACAGATACGCAGTATTTT
NA,TRBV28,TRBD2,TRBJ2-3,CASSPGLAGVRSTDTQYF,TGTGCCAGCAGTCCGGGACTAGCGGGAGTACGGAGCACAGATACGCAGTATTTT
NA,TRBV19,NA,TRBJ2-2,CASSKGQNTGELFF,TGTGCCAGTAGTAAGGGACAGAACACCGGGGAGCTGTTTTTT
NA,TRBV7-6,NA,TRBJ1-1,CASSKNQGTEAFF,TGTGCCAGCAGCAAGAACCAGGGCACTGAAGCTTTCTTT
NA,TRBV7-9,NA,TRBJ1-6,CASSLSSYNSPLHF,TGTGCCAGCAGCTTGAGCTCCTATAATTCACCCCTCCACTTT
NA,TRBV25-1,NA,TRBJ1-6,CASSEGGGPYNSPLHF,TGTGCCAGCAGTGAGGGGGGAGGCCCCTATAATTCACCCCTCCACTTT
NA,TRBV2,NA,TRBJ2-1,CASSSLERTYNEQFF,TGTGCCAGCAGTTCCCTGGAGCGGACCTACAATGAGCAGTTCTTC
NA,TRBV7-2,TRBD1,TRBJ2-1,CASSSTGGLRNEQFF,TGTGCCAGCAGCTCGACAGGGGGTCTTAGGAATGAGCAGTTCTTC
NA,TRBV27,TRBD2,TRBJ2-3,CASSLFGLESTDTQYF,TGTGCCAGCAGTTTATTCGGACTAGAGAGCACAGATACGCAGTATTTT
NA,TRBV7-9,TRBD2,TRBJ2-2,CASSPNLSGRAGIGELFF,TGTGCCAGCAGCCCGAATCTGAGCGGGAGGGCCGGGATCGGGGAGCTGTTTTTT